Presented here are 29 T cell receptor beta chains from one specimen sequenced in a study of cytomegalovirus exposure and HLA in healthy donors. The PCR was carried out with 60 Vbeta primers and 13 Jbeta primers. Only in-frame clones appear in the TCRdb table, and some are missing; sequencing was by immunoSEQ multiplex PCR. Of approximately 200,000 clones listed, approximately 83% are singletons. Sequencing used PBMCs. The receptors were sampled from a girl aged 5-17 years in good health and CMV-seronegative.

The V gene is TRBV7-3, the J gene TRBJ2-5; TRBD1 is a possible D gene (6 bases). In germline, CDR1 is SGHTA, CDR2 FQGTGA. This CDR3 comprises 13 residues. Trimming left V 2 bases short and J 5 bases short, with 9 bases between. CDR3 DNA sequence: TGTGCCAGCAGCTTAGGGGGCCGGGAGACCCAGTACTTC. Its protein is CASSLGGRETQYF.

The V and J genes are TRBV5-1 and TRBJ2-3; 7 bases fit TRBD2. Trimming took 1 base from V and 3 from J; bases not matched to a gene: 8. This CDR3 has 16 residues. The germline gives CDR1 SGHRS, CDR2 YFSETQ. The CDR3 sequence is CASSLLAGVVTDTQYF. For the CDR3, the DNA is TGCGCCAGCAGCTTGTTGGCGGGAGTAGTAACAGATACGCAGTATTTT.

The rearrangement joins TRBV6-5 to TRBJ1-1, with 7 bases aligning to TRBD1. The CDR3 length is 15 residues. V shed 0 bases and J 1 base; nucleotides not matched to a gene: 2. Per the germline V gene, CDR1 is MNHEY and CDR2 is SVGAGI. The CDR3 protein is CASSYSGTANTEAFF. The CDR3 DNA is TGTGCCAGCAGTTACTCAGGGACAGCGAACACTGAAGCTTTCTTT.

V gene TRBV11-2 combines with J gene TRBJ2-3; TRBD2 matches 7 bases. Germline V gene data show CDR1 as SGHAT and CDR2 as FQNNGV. V was clipped by 0 bases and J by 2 bases; unmatched bases: 5. This CDR3 comprises 16 residues. For the CDR3, the DNA is TGTGCCAGCAGCTTAGAGAGCGGGGTCACCACAGATACGCAGTATTTT. This translates into CASSLESGVTTDTQYF.

V is TRBV4-2 and J is TRBJ2-5; 8 bases align to TRBD2. The ends lost 1 base at V and 1 base at J; junction bases unmatched: 8. The V gene's germline CDR1 is LGHNA and CDR2 YNFKEQ. The CDR3 loop spans 17 amino acids. The CDR3 loop reads CASSQVAGGAGQETQYF. CDR3 coding DNA: TGTGCCAGCAGCCAAGTTGCCGGGGGGGCCGGCCAAGAGACCCAGTACTTC.

The V call is TRBV30, the J call TRBJ1-3; D uncertain. V lost 2 bases and J 0 bases, leaving 5 bases between the germline ends. CDR1 and CDR2 from the germline V gene are GTSNPN and SVGIG (reference sequence). The CDR3 is 13 residues long. CDR3 DNA sequence: TGTGCCTGGAGTTATAGCTCTGGAAACACCATATATTTT. Encoded protein: CAWSYSSGNTIYF.

The V call is TRBV4-2, the J call TRBJ2-5; tentatively, D is TRBD1 (7 bases). Looked up from germline, CDR1 is LGHNA and CDR2 is YNFKEQ. This CDR3 contains 15 residues. The V and J ends lost 4 bases and 4 bases respectively, with 16 bases between them. For the CDR3, the DNA is TGTGCCAGCAGCCTGGCGCCAGGGGGGACAGAGACCCAGTACTTC. This gives the protein CASSLAPGGTETQYF.

The chain uses TRBV11-3 and TRBJ1-3; D is perhaps TRBD1 (6 bases). The CDR3 totals 14 residues. Germline V gene data show CDR1 as SGHNT and CDR2 as YENEEA. Deletions cut 1 base from V and 4 bases from J, with 8 bases between. CDR3: CASSLAGAGNTIYF. The CDR3 DNA reads as TGTGCCAGCAGCTTAGCAGGGGCCGGAAACACCATATATTTT. The full variable domain, completed using reference TRBV11-3 and TRBJ1-3, is EAGVVQSPRYKIIEKKQPVAFWCNPISGHNTLYWYLQNLGQGPELLIRYENEEAVDDSQLPKDRFSAERLKGVDSTLKIQPAELGDSAVYLCASSLAGAGNTIYFGEGSWLTVV.

The chain couples TRBV27 to TRBJ2-3; tentative D call: TRBD2 (6 bases). CDR1 and CDR2 (germline): MNHEY, SMNVEV (reference sequence). The CDR3 sequence is 16 residues long. V lost 1 base and J lost 1, with 12 bases in between. CDR3 DNA: TGTGCCAGCAGTTTATTGGGCGGGGCGGGCACAGATACGCAGTATTTT. It encodes CASSLLGGAGTDTQYF.

The chain joins TRBV11-2 to TRBJ1-5, with D hard to call. Trimming cost V 2 bases and J 6 bases, with 8 bases left between them. The CDR3 runs 13 residues. Germline CDR1 SGHAT, CDR2 FQNNGV. The CDR3 bases are TGTGCCAGCAGCTTAATGACGGGTCAGCCCCAGCATTTT. Encoded protein: CASSLMTGQPQHF.

The gene calls are TRBV4-3 and TRBJ2-5; D uncertain. CDR3 length: 13 amino acids. V lost 0 bases and J 4 bases, leaving 6 bases between the germline ends. Germline CDR1 and CDR2: LGHNA and YSLEER. The CDR3 DNA reads as TGCGCCAGCAGCCAAGACTTGTCAGAGACCCAGTACTTC. As protein: CASSQDLSETQYF.

The chain carries TRBV2 and TRBJ2-3, with 8 bases matching TRBD2. The germline gives CDR1 SNHLY, CDR2 FYNNEI. The length of the CDR3 is 15 residues. Losses at the gene ends were 5 bases for V and 2 bases for J; bases not matched to a gene: 6. In DNA form, the CDR3 reads TGTGCCAGCAGTAGGGCTAGCGGGCTCACAGATACGCAGTATTTT. Amino acids: CASSRASGLTDTQYF. Filled out from reference TRBV2 and TRBJ2-3, the complete variable domain reads EPEVTQTPSHQVTQMGQEVILRCVPISNHLYFYWYRQILGQKVEFLVSFYNNEISEKSEIFDDQFSVERPDGSNFTLKIRSTKLEDSAMYFCASSRASGLTDTQYFGPGTRLTVL.

The rearrangement uses TRBV5-1 and TRBJ2-3; D is perhaps TRBD1 (5 bases). This CDR3 is 17 amino acids long. Trimming left V 2 bases short and J 2 bases short, with 18 bases between. Germline CDR1 and CDR2: SGHRS and YFSETQ. This CDR3 is CASSFRGRARYTDTQYF. The CDR3 DNA is TGCGCCAGCAGCTTTAGGGGCCGAGCGCGATACACAGATACGCAGTATTTT.

This rearrangement joins TRBV6-5 to TRBJ1-4; 11 bases fit TRBD1. In germline, CDR1 is MNHEY, CDR2 SVGAGI. V shed 0 bases and J 7 bases; nucleotides not matched to a gene: 4. The CDR3 is 16 amino acids. The CDR3 coding sequence is TGTGCCAGCAGTTACTCGAAGGGACAGGGGGTTGAAAAACTGTTTTTT. This codes for CASSYSKGQGVEKLFF.

The chain uses TRBV6-6 and TRBJ2-7; maybe TRBD2 (6 bases). Germline-derived CDR1 and CDR2 are MNHNY and SVGAGI (reference sequence). The CDR3 extends over 14 amino acids. Trimming pared 5 bases from V and 3 bases from J, leaving 14 bases between. The DNA of the CDR3 is TGTGCCAGCAGTCACCGGGACTTACTCTACGAGCAGTACTTC. This sequence encodes CASSHRDLLYEQYF.

This sequence joins TRBV7-6 and TRBJ1-4; tentative D call: TRBD1 (5 bases). V was shortened by 5 bases and J by 10 bases, with 26 bases between the two germline ends. The CDR3 is 17 amino acids. The germline gives CDR1 SGHVS, CDR2 FNYEAQ. The CDR3 spells CASSPSVQTAKGGKLFF. The CDR3 nucleotides are TGTGCCAGCAGCCCCTCAGTACAGACAGCCAAAGGTGGAAAACTGTTTTTT. The full variable domain, rest sourced from reference TRBV7-6 and TRBJ1-4, is GAGVSQSPRYKVTKRGQDVALRCDPISGHVSLYWYRQALGQGPEFLTYFNYEAQQDKSGLPNDRFSAERPEGSISTLTIQRTEQRDSAMYRCASSPSVQTAKGGKLFFGSGTQLSVL.

The chain has TRBV5-1 and TRBJ2-7; D is undetermined. Trimming stripped 0 bases from V and 3 bases from J, with 4 bases between. The CDR3 is made up of 12 amino acids. The V gene's germline CDR1 is SGHRS and CDR2 YFSETQ. CDR3 in DNA: TGCGCCAGCAGCTTGGACTTCTACGAGCAGTACTTC. It specifies CASSLDFYEQYF.

CDR3 loop: CASSLGGSSGYTF. The CDR3 DNA sequence: TGTGCCAGCAGCTTAGGCGGCAGTTCTGGCTACACCTTC. J is TRBJ1-2 and V is TRBV7-2, with no clear D. V was trimmed by 1 base and J by 7 bases, leaving 10 bases between them. CDR3 length: 13 amino acids. CDR1 and CDR2 from the germline V gene are SGHTA and FQGNSA.

The chain is built from TRBV5-8 and TRBJ1-5; 9 bases are shared with TRBD1. V lost 1 base to trimming and J lost 4 bases; unmatched junction nucleotides: 9. Per germline, CDR1 SGHTS and CDR2 YDEGEE. This CDR3 region has 17 residues. CDR3 residues: CASSLYTGTGSNQPQHF. As DNA, the CDR3 is TGTGCCAGCAGCTTGTACACCGGGACAGGGTCGAATCAGCCCCAGCATTTT.

The gene calls are TRBV9 and TRBJ2-5; TRBD1 might be the D (5 bases). The CDR3 spans 15 residues. The germline V gene encodes CDR1 SGDLS and CDR2 YYNGEE. V was pared by 2 bases and J by 5 bases, with 16 bases between. The CDR3 loop is CASSVGQMSSETQYF. CDR3 sequence (DNA): TGTGCCAGCAGCGTGGGGCAGATGTCCTCGGAGACCCAGTACTTC.

This clone was picked up one time. The chain recombines TRBV19 with TRBJ1-5, with TRBD1 identical over 9 bases. This CDR3 has 14 amino acids. V trimming: 11 bases; J trimming: 5 bases; junction bases outside the gene matches: 10. Germline V lookup: CDR1 LNHDA, CDR2 SQIVND (reference sequence). CDR3 sequence (DNA): TGTGCCTCACAGACAGGGGGATTTTATCAGCCCCAGCATTTT. It specifies CASQTGGFYQPQHF. The full variable domain, in which reference TRBV19 and TRBJ1-5 provide the parts outside the CDR3, is DGGITQSPKYLFRKEGQNVTLSCEQNLNHDAMYWYRQDPGQGLRLIYYSQIVNDFQKGDIAEGYSVSREKKESFPLTVTSAQKNPTAFYLCASQTGGFYQPQHFGDGTRLSIL.

The chain is built from TRBV5-4 and TRBJ2-1; possibly TRBD2 for D (6 bases). The V end was cut by 4 bases, the J end by 7 bases, with 18 bases between. This CDR3 comprises 15 residues. The germline gives CDR1 SGHNT, CDR2 YYREEE (reference sequence). The CDR3 DNA sequence: TGTGCCAGCAGCACGGAGCGGGTTTTAATGAATGAGCAGTTCTTC. This encodes CASSTERVLMNEQFF.

This clone came up once. The sample holds other DNA sequences that translate to the same CDR3. The chain links TRBV18 to TRBJ1-1; 7 bases are shared with TRBD1. Germline V lookup: CDR1 KGHSH, CDR2 LQKENI. J gave up 8 bases and V 3 bases, and 0 bases lay outside the gene matches. This CDR3 region has 11 residues. CDR3 DNA: TGTGCCAGCTCACCGGACAGGGAAGCTTTCTTT. Translating it yields CASSPDREAFF.

The chain combines TRBV27 with TRBJ2-7; 7 bases agree with TRBD2. Germline CDR1 is MNHEY and CDR2 is SMNVEV (reference sequence). The V gene end was trimmed by 8 bases and the J gene end by 7 bases; junction bases not matched to a gene: 5. This CDR3 region has 11 residues. CDR3 protein: CASWGGKEQYF. CDR3 nucleotides: TGTGCCAGCTGGGGGGGTAAAGAGCAGTACTTC.

The chain links TRBV27 to TRBJ2-7, with D perhaps matching TRBD2 (5 bases). Germline values: CDR1 MNHEY, CDR2 SMNVEV (reference sequence). The CDR3 loop spans 14 amino acids. Trimming shortened V by 5 bases and J by 0 bases, and 11 bases separated the two germline ends. CDR3 DNA: TGTGCCAGCAGTCTCCAACGGGGCTCCTACGAGCAGTACTTC. Translating gives CASSLQRGSYEQYF.

This clone appeared a few times. J is TRBJ1-4 and V is TRBV10-2; D may be TRBD1 (6 bases). V shed 7 bases and J shed 8 bases, with 20 bases lying between them. The length of the CDR3 is 15 residues. Germline V gene lookup returns CDR1 WSHSY and CDR2 SAAADI. The CDR3: CASTDNRVVEEKLFF. Here the CDR3 DNA reads TGCGCCAGCACCGATAACAGGGTCGTTGAGGAAAAACTGTTTTTT.

This sequence joins TRBV21-1 and TRBJ1-5; the DNA was not compared with TRBD1, the D call given in the table. TRBV21-1 is classified as a pseudogene. CDR3 length equals 16 residues. CDR3 protein: CASTDCGTGCNQPQHF. CDR3 in DNA: TGTGCCAGCACTGATTGTGGGACAGGGTGCAATCAGCCCCAGCATTTT.

J is TRBJ2-1 and V is TRBV7-2; TRBD1 is a possible D gene (6 bases). The CDR3 consists of 15 residues. The V end was cut by 3 bases, the J end by 5 bases, with 14 bases between. Looked up from germline, CDR1 is SGHTA and CDR2 is FQGNSA. CDR3 sequence (DNA): TGTGCCAGCAGCTTCAACAGGGCACTCAACAATGAGCAGTTCTTC. This translates into CASSFNRALNNEQFF.

The chain uses TRBV4-2 and TRBJ1-5; D might be TRBD1 (6 bases). Trimming removed 4 bases at V and 3 bases at J, with 13 bases between. The CDR3 extends over 15 amino acids. Germline V gene sequence: CDR1 LGHNA, CDR2 YNFKEQ. The CDR3 reads CASSRAGDHNQPQHF. As DNA, the CDR3 is TGTGCCAGCAGCCGGGCAGGGGACCACAATCAGCCCCAGCATTTT.